A selection of T cell receptor beta chains follows, all from one sample in a study of breast tumors, draining lymph nodes, adjacent tissues. From the multiplex PCR reads, TCRdb called clonotypes with MiXCR, one entry per CDR3 protein. The repertoire holds more than 20,000 distinct CDR3 sequences, with approximately 20% as singletons. Sequencing used breast tumor tissue. The receptors were sampled from a female donor with breast cancer. Some clones in this sample may be carry-over from other donors' samples. CDR3s include the opening cysteine and the closing phenylalanine or tryptophan.

j_call v_call cdr3_aa
TRBJ2-2 TRBV19 CASSIEGWAGELFF
TRBJ2-5 TRBV7-9 CASSQPGQGALQYF
TRBJ2-1 TRBV11-2 CASNPGGGRHNEQFF
TRBJ2-1 TRBV10-3 CAIRGLAVYNEQFF
TRBJ2-1 TRBV6-6 CASSRLAGGGGEQFF
TRBJ2-4 TRBV7-9 CASSPLGFGDKNIQYF
TRBJ2-3 TRBV6-4 CASSRARYSTDTQYF
TRBJ2-5 TRBV11-2 CASSLTTGGRQTQYF
TRBJ2-5 TRBV4-1 CASSSGTGSSQETQYF
TRBJ2-1 TRBV15 CATSRVSGHYNEQFF
TRBJ2-7 TRBV20-1 CSAKGASGRGIYEQYF
TRBJ2-7 TRBV7-9 CASSLVSWGSGYSYEQYF
TRBJ1-3 TRBV11-2 CASSKTGTGGNTIYF
TRBJ2-2 TRBV7-9 CASRWTFSGDTGELFF